The 7 T cell receptor beta chains in this list originate from one sample, sequenced in a study of T-cell memory formation after mild COVID-19. TCRdb passed the 5' RACE reads through MiXCR, listing each CDR3 protein once. The sample includes about 500,000 distinct CDR3 sequences, roughly 20% of them seen just once. The sequencing input was PBMCs or a T cell subset sorted from them (not recorded which). The receptor source for this set is an adult woman who had mild COVID-19 (a few samples of this study predate the infection). Cell type and time point are not known.

The rearrangement links TRBV7-3 to TRBJ2-2, with TRBD2 as a possible D gene (6 bases). CDR1 and CDR2 from the germline V gene are SGHTA and FQGTGA. The CDR3 consists of 14 residues. Trimming took off 5 bases at V and 4 bases at J, with 11 bases between the two ends. This CDR3 reads CASSRDFSTGELFF. The DNA of the CDR3 is TGTGCCAGCAGCCGGGACTTTTCCACCGGGGAGCTGTTTTTT.

The chain employs TRBV7-3 and TRBJ2-1, with D unresolved. The CDR3 totals 15 residues. The V end was cut by 0 bases, the J end by 4 bases, with 10 bases between. Looked up from germline, CDR1 is SGHTA and CDR2 is FQGTGA. The CDR3 DNA is TGTGCCAGCAGCTTAACTAGGGAAGCTTACAATGAGCAGTTCTTC. It specifies CASSLTREAYNEQFF.

The rearrangement uses TRBV20-1 and TRBJ1-1; no clear D gene. The CDR3 has 13 residues. V was trimmed by 2 bases and J by 0 bases, leaving 7 bases between them. Germline CDR1 reads DFQATT; CDR2 reads SNEGSKA (reference sequence). The CDR3 coding sequence is TGCAGTGCTAGACCCGGGGTGAACACTGAAGCTTTCTTT. Its translation: CSARPGVNTEAFF.

This clonotype was counted only a few times. This chain links TRBV11-1 with TRBJ2-1; the D is unclear. CDR3 length equals 12 residues. The V end was cut by 3 bases, the J end by 6 bases, with 6 bases between. Germline loops: CDR1 SGHAT, CDR2 FQDESV (reference sequence). Here the CDR3 reads CASSFLTNEQFF. Here the CDR3 DNA reads TGTGCCAGCAGCTTCTTGACCAATGAGCAGTTCTTC.

The chain carries TRBV6-2 or TRBV6-3 and TRBJ1-2; TRBD1 might be the D (6 bases). Germline V gene data show CDR1 as MNHEY and CDR2 as SVGEGT. This CDR3 is 17 amino acids long. Trimming shortened V by 2 bases and J by 3 bases, and 19 bases separated the two germline ends. The CDR3, as DNA: TGTGCCAGCAGTTACGCGGGACATCTACCTATCGACTATGGCTACACCTTC. This encodes CASSYAGHLPIDYGYTF.

This chain joins TRBV6-5 and TRBJ2-1; 9 bases are a match to TRBD2. J lost 4 bases, V lost 5 bases, and 6 bases had no gene match. Germline V CDR1 and CDR2: MNHEY, SVGAGI. The CDR3 covers 15 residues. CDR3 sequence (DNA): TGTGCCAGCAGTAAGAGCGGGAGGTCTTACAATGAGCAGTTCTTC. Encoded protein: CASSKSGRSYNEQFF.

This clonotype was picked up a small number of times. The rearrangement uses TRBV4-1 and TRBJ2-2, with D maybe TRBD1 (6 bases). The CDR3 spans 17 residues. The germline V gene encodes CDR1 MGHRA and CDR2 YSYEKL. V gave up 3 bases and J gave up 0 bases, with 14 bases separating them. The CDR3 is CASSHRGPKSNTGELFF. CDR3 DNA sequence: TGCGCCAGCAGCCACAGGGGCCCAAAGTCGAACACCGGGGAGCTGTTTTTT.